The 8 T cell receptor beta chains listed next were all sequenced from one sample in a study of blood T cell repertoires in COVID-19. The data were produced by immunoSEQ multiplex PCR, yet TCRdb's version contains in-frame clones alone and is incomplete. The data show over 150,000 clones, roughly 84% seen once. The source material was peripheral blood. The receptor set was obtained from a woman at least 80 years old with active or convalescent COVID-19.

The chain has TRBV7-2 and TRBJ2-5; TRBD2 matches 7 bases. J was trimmed by 5 bases and V by 6 bases; bases with no gene match: 3. The germline V gene encodes CDR1 SGHTA and CDR2 FQGNSA. This CDR3 spans 12 amino acids. Here the CDR3 reads CASRGGVETQYF. CDR3 in DNA: TGTGCCAGCAGGGGGGGGGTGGAGACCCAGTACTTC.

This clone turned up a few times. The chain employs TRBV25-1 and TRBJ1-5; D possibly corresponds to TRBD1 (6 bases). CDR1 is MGHDK and CDR2 is SYGVNS in the germline V gene. The V and J ends lost 6 bases and 6 bases respectively, with 9 bases between them. This CDR3 has 12 residues. This CDR3 is CASSLGGQPQHF. CDR3 sequence (DNA): TGTGCCAGCAGCCTAGGGGGTCAGCCCCAGCATTTT.

The CDR3 is CASRPGTEGGGSYNSPLHF. The CDR3 DNA reads as TGCGCCAGCAGGCCCGGGACAGAGGGGGGCGGCTCCTATAATTCACCCCTCCACTTT. This chain joins TRBV4-3 and TRBJ1-6; TRBD1 matches 7 bases. The CDR3 sequence is 19 residues long. From germline, CDR1 is LGHNA and CDR2 YSLEER. V shed 6 bases, J shed 0 bases, and the junction held 14 bases outside the gene matches.

This chain joins TRBV5-6 and TRBJ1-1; possibly TRBD1 for D (5 bases). This CDR3 region has 15 residues. In germline, CDR1 is SGHDT, CDR2 YYEEEE. The V gene lost 3 bases and the J gene lost 6 bases, with 18 bases spanning the gap. DNA for the CDR3: TGTGCCAGCAGCTCGAGCCAGGGCAAGTTCGCTGAAGCTTTCTTT. It specifies CASSSSQGKFAEAFF.

V gene TRBV25-1 combines with J gene TRBJ1-4; TRBD1 matches 8 bases. V was clipped by 3 bases and J by 2 bases; unmatched bases: 5. From germline, CDR1 is MGHDK and CDR2 SYGVNS. There are 16 residues in the CDR3. The CDR3, as DNA: TGTGCCAGCAGTGAGGACAGGGTCGGGACTAATGAAAAACTGTTTTTT. Its protein product is CASSEDRVGTNEKLFF.

The chain has TRBV6-5 and TRBJ2-7, with 7 bases aligning to TRBD1. The length of the CDR3 is 13 residues. Germline CDR1 is MNHEY and CDR2 is SVGAGI. After removal of 6 bases from V and 2 bases from J, the junction contained 4 bases not matched to a gene. DNA of the CDR3: TGTGCCAGCAGGGAGACAGGGACCTACGAGCAGTACTTC. As protein: CASRETGTYEQYF.

V usage is TRBV7-2 and J usage is TRBJ2-7; 8 bases fit TRBD2. The germline V gene has CDR1 SGHTA and CDR2 FQGNSA. The CDR3 loop spans 11 amino acids. J was trimmed by 10 bases and V by 5 bases; bases with no gene match: 4. This CDR3 reads CASSALAVQYF. CDR3 in DNA: TGTGCCAGCAGCGCACTAGCGGTTCAGTACTTC.

This clone was seen once. The gene calls are TRBV24-1 and TRBJ1-1, with TRBD1 matching over 7 bases. This CDR3 is 12 amino acids long. Germline V lookup: CDR1 KGHDR, CDR2 SFDVKD. V trimming: 2 bases; J trimming: 11 bases; junction bases outside the gene matches: 4. In nucleotides, the CDR3 is TGTGCCACCAGTGATTCGACAGGGCAGGCTTTCTTT. Encoded protein: CATSDSTGQAFF.